These T cell receptor beta chains were read from a single sample in a study of blood T cell repertoires in COVID-19. Sequencing used immunoSEQ multiplex PCR; TCRdb keeps in-frame clones, though not all of them. Here the sample spans over 150,000 clones, about 79% being singletons. Sequencing input: peripheral blood. The receptor source for this set is a human donor in a cohort sampled during active COVID-19. CDR3s include the opening cysteine and the closing phenylalanine or tryptophan. Each record gives: CDR3 protein, CDR3 DNA, V gene, clone size, J gene, D gene. The D gene is left open where the match is weak. For some rows the clone size is stated as once, few or many, or as a class when expanded; others skip it.

cdr3_aa: CASRDSGLAIYNEQFF
cdr3_nt: TGTGCCAGCAGAGATTCGGGACTAGCGATCTACAATGAGCAGTTCTTC
v_call: TRBV27
clone_size: NA
j_call: TRBJ2-1
d_call: TRBD2

cdr3_aa: CAWSDGYGYTF
cdr3_nt: TGTGCCTGGAGTGACGGCTATGGCTACACCTTC
v_call: TRBV30
clone_size: NA
j_call: TRBJ1-2
d_call: NA

cdr3_aa: CASSPNRVTGNTIYF
cdr3_nt: TGTGCCAGCAGCCCTAACAGGGTCACTGGAAACACCATATATTTT
v_call: TRBV11-2
clone_size: once
j_call: TRBJ1-3
d_call: NA

cdr3_aa: CASSPTSGSAQETQYF
cdr3_nt: TGTGCCAGCTCACCTACAAGCGGGAGCGCACAAGAGACCCAGTACTTC
v_call: TRBV18
clone_size: NA
j_call: TRBJ2-5
d_call: TRBD2

cdr3_aa: CASSLSWSVRSYNEQFF
cdr3_nt: TGTGCCAGCAGTTTATCGTGGTCAGTACGTTCCTACAATGAGCAGTTCTTC
v_call: TRBV27
clone_size: NA
j_call: TRBJ2-1
d_call: NA

cdr3_aa: CASSLFGGTIYNEQFF
cdr3_nt: TGCGCCAGCAGCTTGTTCGGGGGAACGATCTACAATGAGCAGTTCTTC
v_call: TRBV5-1
clone_size: NA
j_call: TRBJ2-1
d_call: NA

cdr3_aa: CASSIGQGASEAFF
cdr3_nt: TGTGCCAGTAGTATAGGCCAGGGGGCATCTGAAGCTTTCTTT
v_call: TRBV19
clone_size: NA
j_call: TRBJ1-1
d_call: TRBD1

cdr3_aa: CASSADRMEETQYF
cdr3_nt: TGTGCCAGCAGCGCGGACAGAATGGAAGAGACCCAGTACTTC
v_call: TRBV11-2
clone_size: once
j_call: TRBJ2-5
d_call: NA

cdr3_aa: CASMGPGQGVYEQYF
cdr3_nt: TGTGCCAGCATGGGCCCGGGACAGGGGGTTTACGAGCAGTACTTC
v_call: TRBV28
clone_size: NA
j_call: TRBJ2-7
d_call: TRBD1

cdr3_aa: CASSYSSGLLTDTQYF
cdr3_nt: TGTGCCAGCAGTTACTCGTCGGGACTACTCACAGATACGCAGTATTTT
v_call: TRBV6-5
clone_size: NA
j_call: TRBJ2-3
d_call: TRBD2

cdr3_aa: CASSLAGQSYEQYF
cdr3_nt: TGTGCCAGCAGCTTGGCGGGACAGTCCTACGAGCAGTACTTC
v_call: TRBV19
clone_size: NA
j_call: TRBJ2-7
d_call: NA

cdr3_aa: CASSLAGAGPETQYF
cdr3_nt: TGTGCCAGCAGCTTAGCGGGCGCGGGACCAGAGACCCAGTACTTC
v_call: TRBV7-2
clone_size: NA
j_call: TRBJ2-5
d_call: NA

cdr3_aa: CATSDRGTVGAFF
cdr3_nt: TGTGCCACCAGTGATCGGGGGACAGTAGGAGCTTTCTTT
v_call: TRBV24-1
clone_size: NA
j_call: TRBJ1-1
d_call: TRBD1

cdr3_aa: CASSKGVRGEQFF
cdr3_nt: TGTGCCAGCAGCAAAGGGGTAAGGGGTGAGCAGTTCTTC
v_call: TRBV21-1
clone_size: few
j_call: TRBJ2-1
d_call: NA

cdr3_aa: CASSVGTGGYNEQFF
cdr3_nt: TGCGCCAGCAGTGTAGGGACAGGGGGCTACAATGAGCAGTTCTTC
v_call: TRBV10-1
clone_size: NA
j_call: TRBJ2-1
d_call: TRBD1